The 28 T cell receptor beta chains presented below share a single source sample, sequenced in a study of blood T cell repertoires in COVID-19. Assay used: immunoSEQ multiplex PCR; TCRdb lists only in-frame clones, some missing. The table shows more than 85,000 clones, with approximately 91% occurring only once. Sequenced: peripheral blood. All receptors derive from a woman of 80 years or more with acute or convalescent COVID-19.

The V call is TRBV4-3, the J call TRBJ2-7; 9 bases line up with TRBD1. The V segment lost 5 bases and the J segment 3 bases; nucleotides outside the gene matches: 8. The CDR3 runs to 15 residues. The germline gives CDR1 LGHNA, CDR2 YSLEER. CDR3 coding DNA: TGCGCCAGCAGCGTTCACTCGACAGGGGGCTACGAGCAGTACTTC. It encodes CASSVHSTGGYEQYF.

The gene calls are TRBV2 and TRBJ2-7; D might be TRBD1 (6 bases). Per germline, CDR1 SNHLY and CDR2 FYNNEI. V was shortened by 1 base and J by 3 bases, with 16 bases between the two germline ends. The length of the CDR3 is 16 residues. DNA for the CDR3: TGTGCCAGCAGTGAAGTTTCTGGGGACAAACTCTACGAGCAGTACTTC. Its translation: CASSEVSGDKLYEQYF.

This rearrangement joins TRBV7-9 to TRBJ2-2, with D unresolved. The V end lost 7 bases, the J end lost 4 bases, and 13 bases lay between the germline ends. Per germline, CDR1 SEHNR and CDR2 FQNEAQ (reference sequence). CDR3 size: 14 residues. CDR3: CASTPLEATGELFF. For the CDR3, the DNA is TGTGCCAGCACTCCTCTCGAGGCCACCGGGGAGCTGTTTTTT.

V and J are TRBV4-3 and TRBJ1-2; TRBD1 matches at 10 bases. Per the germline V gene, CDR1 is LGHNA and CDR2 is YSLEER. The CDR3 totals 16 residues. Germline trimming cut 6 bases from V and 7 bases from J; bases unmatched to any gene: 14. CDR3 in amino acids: CASSPTPTGGLGGYTF. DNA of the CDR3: TGCGCCAGCAGTCCTACCCCGACAGGGGGCTTGGGTGGCTACACCTTC.

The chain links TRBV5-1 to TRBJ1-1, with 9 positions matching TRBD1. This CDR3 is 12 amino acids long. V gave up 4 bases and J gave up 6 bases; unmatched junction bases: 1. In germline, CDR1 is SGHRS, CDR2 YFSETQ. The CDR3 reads CASSRDRAEAFF. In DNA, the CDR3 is TGCGCCAGCAGCCGGGACAGGGCTGAAGCTTTCTTT.

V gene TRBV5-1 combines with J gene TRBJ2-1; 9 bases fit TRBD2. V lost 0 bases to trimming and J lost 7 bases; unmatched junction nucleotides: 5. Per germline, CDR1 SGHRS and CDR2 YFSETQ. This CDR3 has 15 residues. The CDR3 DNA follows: TGCGCCAGCAGCTTGGGCGGGAGGGCCGATAATGAGCAGTTCTTC. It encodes CASSLGGRADNEQFF. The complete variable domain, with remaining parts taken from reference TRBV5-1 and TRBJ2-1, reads KAGVTQTPRYLIKTRGQQVTLSCSPISGHRSVSWYQQTPGQGLQFLFEYFSETQRNKGNFPGRFSGRQFSNSRSEMNVSTLELGDSALYLCASSLGGRADNEQFFGPGTRLTVL.

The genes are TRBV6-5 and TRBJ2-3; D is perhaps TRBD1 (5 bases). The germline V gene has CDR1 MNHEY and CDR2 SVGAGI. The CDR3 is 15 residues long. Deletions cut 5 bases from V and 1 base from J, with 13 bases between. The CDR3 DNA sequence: TGTGCCAGCAGTAATGGCAGGGCGGGCACAGATACGCAGTATTTT. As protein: CASSNGRAGTDTQYF.

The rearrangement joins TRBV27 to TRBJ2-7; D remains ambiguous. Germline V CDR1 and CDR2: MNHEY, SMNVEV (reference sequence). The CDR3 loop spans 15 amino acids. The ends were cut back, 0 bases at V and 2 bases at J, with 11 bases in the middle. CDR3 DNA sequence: TGTGCCAGCAGTTTATCGTACCCGAACACCTACGAGCAGTACTTC. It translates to CASSLSYPNTYEQYF.

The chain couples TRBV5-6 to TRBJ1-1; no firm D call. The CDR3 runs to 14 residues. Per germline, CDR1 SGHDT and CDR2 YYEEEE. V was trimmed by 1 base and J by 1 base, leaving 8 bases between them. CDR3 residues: CASSLWSGNTEAFF. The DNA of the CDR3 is TGTGCCAGCAGCTTGTGGTCGGGGAACACTGAAGCTTTCTTT.

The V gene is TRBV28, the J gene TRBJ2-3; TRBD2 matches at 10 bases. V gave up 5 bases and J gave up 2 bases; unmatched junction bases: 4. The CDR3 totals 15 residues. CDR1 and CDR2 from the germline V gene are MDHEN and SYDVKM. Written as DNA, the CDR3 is TGTGCCAGCAGTGAGCGGGAGGGCCACACAGATACGCAGTATTTT. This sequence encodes CASSEREGHTDTQYF.

The CDR3, as DNA: TGTGCCAGCAGGATGACAGGGTTGTCTAACTATGGCTACACCTTC. It specifies CASRMTGLSNYGYTF. J is TRBJ1-2 and V is TRBV5-4; 7 bases match TRBD1. The CDR3 loop spans 15 amino acids. V dropped 5 bases and J dropped 0; count of bases not matched to a gene: 7. Germline CDR1 and CDR2: SGHNT and YYREEE (reference sequence).

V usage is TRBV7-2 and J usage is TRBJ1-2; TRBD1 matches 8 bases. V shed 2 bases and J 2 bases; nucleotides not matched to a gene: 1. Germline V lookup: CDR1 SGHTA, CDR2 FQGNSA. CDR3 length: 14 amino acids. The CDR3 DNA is TGTGCCAGCAGCTTACAGGGGGCGAACTATGGCTACACCTTC. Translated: CASSLQGANYGYTF.

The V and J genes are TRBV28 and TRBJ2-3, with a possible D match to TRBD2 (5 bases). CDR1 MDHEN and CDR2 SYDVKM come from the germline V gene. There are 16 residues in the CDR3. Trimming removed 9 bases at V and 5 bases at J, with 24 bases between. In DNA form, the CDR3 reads TGTGCCAGTCGCAGCGACCGGGAAAATCTCGTAGATACGCAGTATTTT. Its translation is CASRSDRENLVDTQYF.

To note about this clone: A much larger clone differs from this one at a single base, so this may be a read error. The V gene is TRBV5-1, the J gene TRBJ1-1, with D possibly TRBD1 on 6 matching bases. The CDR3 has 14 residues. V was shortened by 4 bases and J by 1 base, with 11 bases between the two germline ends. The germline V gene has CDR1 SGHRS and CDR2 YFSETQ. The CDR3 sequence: CASSQRTANTEAFF. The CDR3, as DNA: TGCGCCAGCAGCCAAAGGACAGCGAACACTGAAGCTTTCTTT.

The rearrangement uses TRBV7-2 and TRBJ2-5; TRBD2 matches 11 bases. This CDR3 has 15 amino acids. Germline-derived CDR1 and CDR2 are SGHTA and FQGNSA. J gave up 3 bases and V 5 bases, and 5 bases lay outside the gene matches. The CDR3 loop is CASSGSGGVEETQYF. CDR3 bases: TGTGCCAGCAGCGGTAGCGGGGGGGTGGAAGAGACCCAGTACTTC.

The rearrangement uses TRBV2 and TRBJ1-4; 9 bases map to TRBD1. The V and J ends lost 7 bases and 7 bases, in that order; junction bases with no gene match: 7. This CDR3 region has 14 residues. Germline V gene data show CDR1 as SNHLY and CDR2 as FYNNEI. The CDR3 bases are TGTGCCAGCACCCCGGGACAGGGTGGTGAAAAACTGTTTTTT. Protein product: CASTPGQGGEKLFF. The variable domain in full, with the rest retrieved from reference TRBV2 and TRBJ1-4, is EPEVTQTPSHQVTQMGQEVILRCVPISNHLYFYWYRQILGQKVEFLVSFYNNEISEKSEIFDDQFSVERPDGSNFTLKIRSTKLEDSAMYFCASTPGQGGEKLFFGSGTQLSVL.

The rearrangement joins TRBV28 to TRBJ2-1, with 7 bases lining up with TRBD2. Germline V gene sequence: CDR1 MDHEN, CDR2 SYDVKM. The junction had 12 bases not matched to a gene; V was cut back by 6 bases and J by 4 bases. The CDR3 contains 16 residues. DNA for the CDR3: TGTGCCAGCAGCCCCCTCGCCCGGGGAGGGTACAATGAGCAGTTCTTC. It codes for CASSPLARGGYNEQFF. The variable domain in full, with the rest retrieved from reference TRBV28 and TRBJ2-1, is DVKVTQSSRYLVKRTGEKVFLECVQDMDHENMFWYRQDPGLGLRLIYFSYDVKMKEKGDIPEGYSVSREKKERFSLILESASTNQTSMYLCASSPLARGGYNEQFFGPGTRLTVL.

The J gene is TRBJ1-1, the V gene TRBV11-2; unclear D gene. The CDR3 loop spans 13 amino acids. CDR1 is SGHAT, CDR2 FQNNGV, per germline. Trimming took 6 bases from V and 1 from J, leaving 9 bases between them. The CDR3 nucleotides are TGTGCCAGCAGTCTCACAAGGAACACTGAAGCTTTCTTT. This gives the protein CASSLTRNTEAFF.

This CDR3 reads CASSWDSTSTDTQYF. In DNA form, the CDR3 reads TGTGCCAGCAGTTGGGACAGTACTAGCACAGATACGCAGTATTTT. This chain joins TRBV6-2 or TRBV6-3 and TRBJ2-3; TRBD1 aligns across 7 bases. V lost 4 bases, J lost 0 bases, and 4 bases stayed unmatched. The germline V gene has CDR1 MNHEY and CDR2 SVGEGT. The CDR3 spans 15 residues.

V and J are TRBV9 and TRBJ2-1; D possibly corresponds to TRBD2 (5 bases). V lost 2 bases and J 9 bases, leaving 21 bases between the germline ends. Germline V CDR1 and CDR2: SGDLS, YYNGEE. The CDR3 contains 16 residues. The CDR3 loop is CASSVSSTSLLPEQFF. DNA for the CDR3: TGTGCCAGCAGCGTCAGCTCAACTAGTCTGCTTCCTGAGCAGTTCTTC.

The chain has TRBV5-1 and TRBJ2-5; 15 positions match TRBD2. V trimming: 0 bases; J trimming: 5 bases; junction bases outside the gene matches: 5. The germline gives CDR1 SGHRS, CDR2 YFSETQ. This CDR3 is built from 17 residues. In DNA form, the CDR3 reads TGCGCCAGCAGCTTGGCGATCGGGACTAGCGGGAGGGAGACCCAGTACTTC. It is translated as CASSLAIGTSGRETQYF.

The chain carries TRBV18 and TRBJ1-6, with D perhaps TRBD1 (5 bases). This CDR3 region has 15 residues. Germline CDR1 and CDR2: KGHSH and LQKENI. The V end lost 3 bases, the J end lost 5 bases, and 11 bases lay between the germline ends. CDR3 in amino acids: CASSPLEGDNSPLHF. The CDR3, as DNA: TGTGCCAGCTCACCCCTCGAAGGGGATAATTCACCCCTCCACTTT.

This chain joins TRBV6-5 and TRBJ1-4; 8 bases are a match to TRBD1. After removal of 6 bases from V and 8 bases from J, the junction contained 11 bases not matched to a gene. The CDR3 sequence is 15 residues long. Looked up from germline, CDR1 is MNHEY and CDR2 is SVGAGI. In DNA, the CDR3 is TGTGCCAGCAGGCCCTCAGGGGGCGCGGGGGAAAAACTGTTTTTT. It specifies CASRPSGGAGEKLFF.

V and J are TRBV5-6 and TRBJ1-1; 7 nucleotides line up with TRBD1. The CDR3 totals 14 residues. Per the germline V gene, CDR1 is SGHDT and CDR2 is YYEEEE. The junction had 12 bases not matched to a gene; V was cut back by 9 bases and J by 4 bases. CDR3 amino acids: CAKTKRGQGTEAFF. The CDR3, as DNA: TGTGCCAAAACCAAAAGGGGGCAGGGCACTGAAGCTTTCTTT.

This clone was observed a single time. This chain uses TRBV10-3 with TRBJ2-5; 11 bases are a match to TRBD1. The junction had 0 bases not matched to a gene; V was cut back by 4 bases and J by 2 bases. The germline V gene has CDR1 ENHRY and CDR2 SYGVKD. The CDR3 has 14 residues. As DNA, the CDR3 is TGTGCCATCAGTGGGGACAGGGGGCAAGAGACCCAGTACTTC. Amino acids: CAISGDRGQETQYF.

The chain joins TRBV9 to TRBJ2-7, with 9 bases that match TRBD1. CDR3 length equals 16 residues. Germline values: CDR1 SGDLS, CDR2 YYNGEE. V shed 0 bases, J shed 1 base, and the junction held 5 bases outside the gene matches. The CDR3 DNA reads TGTGCCAGCAGCGTAGGGGGGACAGGGCTTTCCTACGAGCAGTACTTC. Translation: CASSVGGTGLSYEQYF.

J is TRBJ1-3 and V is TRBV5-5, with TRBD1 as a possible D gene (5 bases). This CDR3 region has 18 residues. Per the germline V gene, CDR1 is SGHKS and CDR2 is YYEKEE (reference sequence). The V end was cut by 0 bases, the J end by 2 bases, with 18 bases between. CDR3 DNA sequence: TGTGCCAGCAGCTTGGCCGCGGTGATCGGGGGACCTGGAAACACCATATATTTT. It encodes CASSLAAVIGGPGNTIYF.

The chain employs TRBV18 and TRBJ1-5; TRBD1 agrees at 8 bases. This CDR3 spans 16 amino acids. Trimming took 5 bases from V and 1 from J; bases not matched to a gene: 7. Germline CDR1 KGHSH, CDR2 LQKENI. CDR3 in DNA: TGTGCCAGCTCATCAGGACAGGGAAGAAGCAATCAGCCCCAGCATTTT. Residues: CASSSGQGRSNQPQHF. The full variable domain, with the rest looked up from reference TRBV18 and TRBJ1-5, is NAGVMQNPRHLVRRRGQEARLRCSPMKGHSHVYWYRQLPEEGLKFMVYLQKENIIDESGMPKERFSAEFPKEGPSILRIQQVVRGDSAAYFCASSSGQGRSNQPQHFGDGTRLSIL.